The 8 T cell receptor beta chains below all came from one sample that was sequenced in a study of T-cell reconstitution after alpha-beta-depleted transplantation in children (dated by TCRdb to 2016 to 2018). The sample's time point label, decoded: day 60 (about 2 months) after transplantation. In light of the paper, this sample's treatment or condition label describes: allogeneic hematopoietic cell transplantation with graft depleted of TCRalphabeta T cells and CD19 B cells. Libraries were built with PCR. The reads were generated on an Illumina HiSeq 2500. To normalize quantification of the TCRbeta repertoire, the TCR libraries were built with molecular barcoding that relied on unique molecular identifiers. The public sequencing data were trimmed at Q25 with fastp and processed into clonotypes with MiXCR by TCRdb, which kept only in-frame beta chains. One record per CDR3 amino acid sequence lists the most common genes and DNA. Present in this sample are roughly 52,000 distinct CDR3 sequences, 5.8% of which were seen just once. The ten biggest clones cover around 31% of the sample.

The material was PBMCs, mostly from graft donor cells, obtained 60 days after TCRalphabeta/CD19-depleted stem cell transplant. All receptors come from a female patient aged 2-9 years who had a stem cell transplant for aplastic anemia, so the T cells may come from the graft donor.

The chain employs TRBV5-1 and TRBJ2-2, with TRBD1 matching over 8 bases. The germline V gene encodes CDR1 SGHRS and CDR2 YFSETQ. V was clipped by 0 bases and J by 4 bases; unmatched bases: 5. The CDR3 sequence is 16 residues long. The CDR3 DNA reads TGCGCCAGCAGCTTGGAACAGGGGGTATCCACCGGGGAGCTGTTTTTT. This encodes CASSLEQGVSTGELFF.

This clonotype was found a few times. The CDR3 loop reads CASSLSSHPGPLHF. The CDR3 nucleotides are TGTGCCAGCAGCTTGAGCAGCCACCCGGGGCCCCTCCACTTT. The genes are TRBV5-6 and TRBJ1-6; the D is unclear. This CDR3 is built from 14 residues. V was cut by 1 base and J by 13 bases, with 15 bases left in between. The V gene's germline CDR1 is SGHDT and CDR2 YYEEEE.

This clonotype is classed as medium-sized. This chain uses TRBV20-1 with TRBJ2-2; perhaps D is TRBD1 or TRBD2 (7 bases each). There are 15 residues in the CDR3. V dropped 6 bases and J dropped 7 bases, with 21 bases sitting between them. CDR1 is DFQATT, CDR2 SNEGSKA, per germline (reference sequence). The chain's CDR3 is CSASRGQREGGELFF. The CDR3 bases are TGCAGTGCCTCCCGGGGACAGAGGGAGGGCGGGGAGCTGTTTTTT.

At least ten counts were recorded for this clonotype. V gene TRBV20-1 combines with J gene TRBJ2-3; D is undetermined. This CDR3 comprises 13 residues. The V gene's germline CDR1 is DFQATT and CDR2 SNEGSKA (reference sequence). V was trimmed by 1 base and J by 2 bases, leaving 7 bases between them. The CDR3 loop is CSARGLLTDTQYF. Here the CDR3 DNA reads TGCAGTGCTAGAGGGCTCCTCACAGATACGCAGTATTTT.

This sequence joins TRBV4-2 and TRBJ2-3, with TRBD2 matching over 9 bases. V was pared by 3 bases and J by 2 bases, with 6 bases of the junction left unmatched. CDR3 length equals 16 residues. Germline assignment: CDR1 LGHNA and CDR2 YNFKEQ. CDR3 nucleotides: TGTGCCAGCAGCCAGGGGCGGGAGGGCTACACAGATACGCAGTATTTT. Protein product: CASSQGREGYTDTQYF.

This clonotype was counted at least ten times. DNA for the CDR3: TGCGCCAGCAGCTTCAGTGAGCTTAACTATGGCTACACCTTC. Translated, it gives CASSFSELNYGYTF. The chain couples TRBV5-1 to TRBJ1-2; D gene unclear. The CDR3 covers 14 residues. Trimming removed 2 bases from V and 1 base from J, with 9 bases in between. The germline gives CDR1 SGHRS, CDR2 YFSETQ.

In its sample, this clonotype was seen many times. CDR3 bases: TGCGCCAGCAGCACAGGACTAGCGGGAGAAGAGACCCAGTACTTC. Protein product: CASSTGLAGEETQYF. The V call is TRBV4-3, the J call TRBJ2-5; 13 bases align to TRBD2. CDR3 size: 15 residues. The germline CDR1 and CDR2 sequences are LGHNA and YSLEER. Trimming cost V 5 bases and J 3 bases; bases outside gene matches: 3.

This chain links TRBV7-3 with TRBJ1-1; D may be TRBD1 (5 bases). CDR1 and CDR2 (germline): SGHTA, FQGTGA. V was trimmed by 4 bases and J by 0 bases, leaving 9 bases between them. The CDR3 runs 14 residues. CDR3 in DNA: TGTGCCAGCAGCTCCGGGACTGTGAACACTGAAGCTTTCTTT. This encodes CASSSGTVNTEAFF. Looking up the rest from reference TRBV7-3 and TRBJ1-1 gives the full variable domain: GAGVSQTPSNKVTEKGKYVELRCDPISGHTALYWYRQSLGQGPEFLIYFQGTGAADDSGLPNDRFFAVRPEGSVSTLKIQRTERGDSAVYLCASSSGTVNTEAFFGQGTRLTVV.